Presented here are 5 T cell receptor beta chains from one specimen sequenced in a study of beta chain features in type 1 diabetes (dated by TCRdb to the late 2010s). What the work shows at the level of the full study, not this receptor alone: A moderate but significant shortening of TCRB CDR3 length was observed in type 1 diabetes patients in all four CD4+ subsets.

These TCRs are of unknown antigen specificity. The library was generated by the immunoSEQ multiplex PCR assay. The High Capacity cDNA Reverse Transcription Kit was used to reverse transcribe all of the isolated RNA, meaning that expressed TCRB transcripts were what got sequenced. The clones in this table, taken by TCRdb from immuneACCESS, are in-frame only. Not every clone is retained; where verified, under half of the shortfall comes from an unresolved V gene, and the cause of the rest is unknown. The sample table holds a few hundred thousand clones, of which 20% were seen once. The ten top clones hold 0.028% of the sample. The sequenced sample consisted of naive CD4+ T cells from blood. The sample's cell subset or site label is to be understood as: true naive CD4+ T cells. The receptor source for this set is a woman aged 40 to 50 with type 1 diabetes.

This chain links TRBV19 with TRBJ1-2; 9 bases align to TRBD1. CDR1 and CDR2 from the germline V gene are LNHDA and SQIVND (reference sequence). CDR3 size: 14 residues. V was clipped by 10 bases and J by 4 bases; unmatched bases: 10. The CDR3 sequence is CATKWGTGSYGYTF. CDR3 nucleotide sequence: TGTGCCACCAAATGGGGGACAGGGAGCTATGGCTACACCTTC.

The rearrangement uses TRBV5-1 and TRBJ2-3, with TRBD1 as a possible D gene (5 bases). The CDR3 length is 14 residues. Trimming shortened V by 3 bases and J by 8 bases, and 16 bases separated the two germline ends. Germline values: CDR1 SGHRS, CDR2 YFSETQ. Here the CDR3 reads CASSSDTVEGTQYF. As DNA, the CDR3 is TGCGCCAGCAGCTCGGACACGGTGGAAGGTACGCAGTATTTT.

The chain uses TRBV10-3 and TRBJ2-3; D is unclear. V was clipped by 0 bases and J by 4 bases, with 5 bases between them. Germline values: CDR1 ENHRY, CDR2 SYGVKD. This CDR3 is 13 amino acids long. CDR3 residues: CAISESSADTQYF. The CDR3 DNA follows: TGTGCCATCAGTGAGTCGAGTGCAGATACGCAGTATTTT.

This clone was observed a handful of times. The chain recombines TRBV28 with TRBJ2-7; 9 nucleotides align to TRBD1. The V segment lost 6 bases and the J segment 7 bases; nucleotides outside the gene matches: 10. Germline V gives CDR1 MDHEN, CDR2 SYDVKM. The CDR3 totals 14 residues. CDR3 loop: CASSLLQGAGEQYF. Written as DNA, the CDR3 is TGTGCCAGCAGCCTATTACAGGGGGCCGGGGAGCAGTACTTC.

The J gene is TRBJ2-5, the V gene TRBV11-2; D is possibly TRBD2 (6 bases). The CDR3 sequence is 13 residues long. Germline V gives CDR1 SGHAT, CDR2 FQNNGV. The ends were cut back, 5 bases at V and 2 bases at J, with 9 bases in the middle. In DNA, the CDR3 is TGTGCCAGCAGCAGGGACTCGCAAGAGACCCAGTACTTC. It is translated as CASSRDSQETQYF.